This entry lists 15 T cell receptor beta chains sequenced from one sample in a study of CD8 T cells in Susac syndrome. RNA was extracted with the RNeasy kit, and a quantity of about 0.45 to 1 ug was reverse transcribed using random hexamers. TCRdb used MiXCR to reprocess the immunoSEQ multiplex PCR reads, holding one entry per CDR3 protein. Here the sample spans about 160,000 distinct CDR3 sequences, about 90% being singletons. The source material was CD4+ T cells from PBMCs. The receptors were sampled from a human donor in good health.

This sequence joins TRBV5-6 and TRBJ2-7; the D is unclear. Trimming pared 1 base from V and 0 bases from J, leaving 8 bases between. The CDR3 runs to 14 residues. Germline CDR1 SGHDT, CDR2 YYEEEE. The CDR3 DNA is TGTGCCAGCAGCTTGAAGGCGAGCTCCTACGAGCAGTACTTC. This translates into CASSLKASSYEQYF.

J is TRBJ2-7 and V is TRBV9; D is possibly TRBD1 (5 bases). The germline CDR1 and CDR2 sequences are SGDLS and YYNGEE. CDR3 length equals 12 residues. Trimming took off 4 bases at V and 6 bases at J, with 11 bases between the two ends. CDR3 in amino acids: CASSPRDTEQYF. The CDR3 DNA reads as TGTGCCAGCAGCCCCAGGGATACCGAGCAGTACTTC.

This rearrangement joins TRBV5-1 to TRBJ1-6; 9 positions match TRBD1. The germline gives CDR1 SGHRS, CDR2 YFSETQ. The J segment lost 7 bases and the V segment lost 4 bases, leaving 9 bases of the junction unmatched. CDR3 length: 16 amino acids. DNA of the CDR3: TGCGCCAGCAGCGCCGGACAGGGACAGGGCAATTCACCCCTCCACTTT. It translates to CASSAGQGQGNSPLHF. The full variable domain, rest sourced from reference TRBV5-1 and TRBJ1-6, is KAGVTQTPRYLIKTRGQQVTLSCSPISGHRSVSWYQQTPGQGLQFLFEYFSETQRNKGNFPGRFSGRQFSNSRSEMNVSTLELGDSALYLCASSAGQGQGNSPLHFGNGTRLTVT.

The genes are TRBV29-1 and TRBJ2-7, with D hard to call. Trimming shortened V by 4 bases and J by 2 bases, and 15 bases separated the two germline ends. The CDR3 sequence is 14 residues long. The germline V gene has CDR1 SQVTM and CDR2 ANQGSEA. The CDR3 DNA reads TGCAGCGTTGTTGTACTGAGGACCACCTACGAGCAGTACTTC. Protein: CSVVVLRTTYEQYF.

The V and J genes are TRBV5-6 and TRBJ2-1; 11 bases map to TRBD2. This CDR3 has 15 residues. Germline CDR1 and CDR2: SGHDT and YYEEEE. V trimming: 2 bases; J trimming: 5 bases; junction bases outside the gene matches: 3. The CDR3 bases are TGTGCCAGCAGCTTTGTGACTAGCGGGGACAATGAGCAGTTCTTC. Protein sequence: CASSFVTSGDNEQFF.

The CDR3 nucleotides are TGTGCCAGCAGCTACGGACAGGGCGGATATGGCTACACCTTC. Residues: CASSYGQGGYGYTF. This chain connects TRBV14 to TRBJ1-2, with TRBD1 matching 8 bases. The CDR3 sequence is 14 residues long. The J segment lost 5 bases and the V segment lost 5 bases, leaving 7 bases of the junction unmatched. Germline CDR1 is SGHDN and CDR2 is FVKESK.

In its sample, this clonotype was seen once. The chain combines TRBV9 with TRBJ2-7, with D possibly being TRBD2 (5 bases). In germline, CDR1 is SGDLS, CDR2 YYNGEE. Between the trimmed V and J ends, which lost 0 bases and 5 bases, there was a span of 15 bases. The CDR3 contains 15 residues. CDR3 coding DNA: TGTGCCAGCAGCGTAGGAACTAGTCTTTCGAACGAGCAGTACTTC. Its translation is CASSVGTSLSNEQYF.

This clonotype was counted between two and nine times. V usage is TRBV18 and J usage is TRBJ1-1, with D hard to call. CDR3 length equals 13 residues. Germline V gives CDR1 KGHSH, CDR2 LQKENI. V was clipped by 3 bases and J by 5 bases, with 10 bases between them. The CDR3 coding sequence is TGTGCCAGCTCACCGGGGTTAGGGACTGAAGCTTTCTTT. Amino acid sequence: CASSPGLGTEAFF.

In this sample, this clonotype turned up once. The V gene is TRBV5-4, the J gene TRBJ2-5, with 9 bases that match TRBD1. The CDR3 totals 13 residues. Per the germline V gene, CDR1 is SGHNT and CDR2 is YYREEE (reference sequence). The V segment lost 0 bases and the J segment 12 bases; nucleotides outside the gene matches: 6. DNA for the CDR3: TGTGCCAGCAGCTTGGCGACAGGGGGGCGTAAGTACTTC. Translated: CASSLATGGRKYF.

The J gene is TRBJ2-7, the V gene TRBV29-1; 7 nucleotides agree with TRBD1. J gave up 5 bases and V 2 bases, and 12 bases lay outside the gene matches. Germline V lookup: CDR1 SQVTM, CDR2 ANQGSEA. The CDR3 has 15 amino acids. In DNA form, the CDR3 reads TGCAGCGTTGAAACCTCCGGCAGGGGGATGAACGAGCAGTACTTC. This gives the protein CSVETSGRGMNEQYF.

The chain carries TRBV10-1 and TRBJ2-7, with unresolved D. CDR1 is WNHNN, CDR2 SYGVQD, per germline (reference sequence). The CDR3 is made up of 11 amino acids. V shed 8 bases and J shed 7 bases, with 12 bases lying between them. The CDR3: CASGNLGEQYF. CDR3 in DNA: TGCGCCAGCGGGAACCTCGGGGAGCAGTACTTC.

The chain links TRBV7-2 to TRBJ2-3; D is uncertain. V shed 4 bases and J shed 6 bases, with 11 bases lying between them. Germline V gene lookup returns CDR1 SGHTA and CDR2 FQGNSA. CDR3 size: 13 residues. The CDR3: CASSSTHRDTQYF. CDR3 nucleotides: TGTGCCAGCAGCTCGACGCACCGGGATACGCAGTATTTT. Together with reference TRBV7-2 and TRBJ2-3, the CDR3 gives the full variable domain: GAGVSQSPSNKVTEKGKDVELRCDPISGHTALYWYRQSLGQGLEFLIYFQGNSAPDKSGLPSDRFSAERTGGSVSTLTIQRTQQEDSAVYLCASSSTHRDTQYFGPGTRLTVL.

CDR3 DNA sequence: TGTGCCAGCAGTTTCGGGGATGGCTACACCTTC. This encodes CASSFGDGYTF. The genes are TRBV12-3 or TRBV12-4 and TRBJ1-2, with unresolved D. V was cut by 3 bases and J by 6 bases, with 5 bases left in between. The CDR3 length is 11 residues.

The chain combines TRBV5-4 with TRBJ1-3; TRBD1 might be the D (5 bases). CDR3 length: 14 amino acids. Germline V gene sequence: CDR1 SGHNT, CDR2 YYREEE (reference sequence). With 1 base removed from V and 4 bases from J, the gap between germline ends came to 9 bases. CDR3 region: CASSLQGPGNTIYF. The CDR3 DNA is TGTGCCAGCAGCTTGCAGGGACCAGGAAACACCATATATTTT.

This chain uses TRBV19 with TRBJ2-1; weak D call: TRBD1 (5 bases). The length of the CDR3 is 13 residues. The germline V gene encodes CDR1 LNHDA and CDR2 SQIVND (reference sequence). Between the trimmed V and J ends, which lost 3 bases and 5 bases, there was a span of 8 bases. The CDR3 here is CASSIDRNNEQFF. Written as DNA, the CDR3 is TGTGCCAGTAGTATCGACAGAAACAATGAGCAGTTCTTC.